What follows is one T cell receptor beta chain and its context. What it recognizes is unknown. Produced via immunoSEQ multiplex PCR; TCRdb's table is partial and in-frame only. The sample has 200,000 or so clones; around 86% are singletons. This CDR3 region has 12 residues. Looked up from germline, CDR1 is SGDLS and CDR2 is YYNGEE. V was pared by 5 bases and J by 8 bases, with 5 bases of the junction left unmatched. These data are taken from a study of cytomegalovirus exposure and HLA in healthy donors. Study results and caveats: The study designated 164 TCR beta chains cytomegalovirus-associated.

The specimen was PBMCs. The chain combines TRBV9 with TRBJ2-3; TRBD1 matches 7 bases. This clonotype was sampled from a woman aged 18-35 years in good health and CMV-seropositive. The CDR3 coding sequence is TGTGCCAGCAGAGACACAGGGGTTACGCAGTATTTT. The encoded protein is CASRDTGVTQYF.